The 32 T cell receptor beta chains below all came from one sample that was sequenced in a study of blood T cell repertoires in COVID-19 (dated by TCRdb to between 2020 and 2021). The library relied on the immunoSEQ multiplex PCR assay. This is the immuneACCESS table as TCRdb keeps it, with only in-frame sequences that have V and J called. A part of the clones is gone; compared with another copy, unresolved V genes explain less than half, and the rest is unexplained. The sample table contains about 170,000 clones; only one count was recorded for around 80% of them. In total, the top ten clones hold roughly a fifth of the sample. What was sequenced was peripheral blood. These receptors came from a woman aged 70-85 years who had recovered from COVID-19.

In this sample, this clone turned up once. The chain recombines TRBV7-2 with TRBJ2-1; D perhaps matches TRBD1 (6 bases). From germline, CDR1 is SGHTA and CDR2 FQGNSA. The CDR3 extends over 16 amino acids. V was clipped by 1 base and J by 3 bases, with 13 bases between them. CDR3: CASSLGGRTDYNEQFF. CDR3 DNA: TGTGCCAGCAGCTTAGGGGGGCGCACAGACTACAATGAGCAGTTCTTC.

This chain connects TRBV5-1 to TRBJ2-3; tentative D call: TRBD2 (5 bases). Germline V gene lookup returns CDR1 SGHRS and CDR2 YFSETQ. The CDR3 loop spans 14 amino acids. Trimming took 2 bases from V and 5 from J, leaving 12 bases between them. CDR3 sequence: CASSLNVGEDTQYF. In DNA, the CDR3 is TGCGCCAGCAGCTTAAATGTGGGAGAAGATACGCAGTATTTT.

The chain employs TRBV30 and TRBJ2-1; TRBD1 matches 7 bases. Germline V lookup: CDR1 GTSNPN, CDR2 SVGIG (reference sequence). V lost 1 base to trimming and J lost 3 bases; unmatched junction nucleotides: 0. There are 13 residues in the CDR3. The CDR3: CAWSGTGYNEQFF. The CDR3 bases are TGTGCCTGGAGTGGGACAGGCTACAATGAGCAGTTCTTC.

CDR3 loop: CSAGSYGYTF. The DNA for the CDR3 is TGCAGTGCTGGCAGCTATGGCTACACCTTC. The chain couples TRBV20-1 to TRBJ1-2; D is unclear. The CDR3 length is 10 residues. Trimming shortened V by 5 bases and J by 4 bases, and 5 bases separated the two germline ends. The germline CDR1 and CDR2 sequences are DFQATT and SNEGSKA (reference sequence).

The V gene is TRBV10-3, the J gene TRBJ2-2; D not certain. The germline gives CDR1 ENHRY, CDR2 SYGVKD. Trimming took off 6 bases at V and 7 bases at J, with 12 bases between the two ends. The CDR3 loop spans 13 amino acids. CDR3 region: CAIRSRPGGELFF. Here the CDR3 DNA reads TGTGCCATCAGGTCCCGACCGGGCGGGGAGCTGTTTTTT.

The chain has TRBV18 and TRBJ1-5, with D perhaps TRBD1 (6 bases). CDR3 length: 14 residues. CDR1 is KGHSH, CDR2 LQKENI, per germline. Trimming took off 3 bases at V and 7 bases at J, with 13 bases between the two ends. Here the CDR3 reads CASSPWTVKQPQHF. The DNA for the CDR3 is TGTGCCAGCTCACCGTGGACAGTCAAACAGCCCCAGCATTTT. Together with reference TRBV18 and TRBJ1-5, the CDR3 gives the full variable domain: NAGVMQNPRHLVRRRGQEARLRCSPMKGHSHVYWYRQLPEEGLKFMVYLQKENIIDESGMPKERFSAEFPKEGPSILRIQQVVRGDSAAYFCASSPWTVKQPQHFGDGTRLSIL.

V gene TRBV2 combines with J gene TRBJ1-6, with no clear D. V lost 9 bases to trimming and J lost 0 bases, with 9 bases between them. CDR1 and CDR2 (germline): SNHLY, FYNNEI. The CDR3 extends over 14 amino acids. The CDR3 sequence: CARTRGSYNSPLHF. The DNA for the CDR3 is TGTGCCAGGACCCGGGGCTCCTATAATTCACCCCTCCACTTT.

V gene TRBV14 combines with J gene TRBJ2-1; D might be TRBD2 (5 bases). There are 13 residues in the CDR3. V was shortened by 6 bases and J by 8 bases, with 14 bases between the two germline ends. Looked up from germline, CDR1 is SGHDN and CDR2 is FVKESK. This CDR3 is CASRRPGFDEQFF. Written as DNA, the CDR3 is TGTGCCAGCAGGAGACCGGGGTTCGATGAGCAGTTCTTC. The full variable domain, rest sourced from reference TRBV14 and TRBJ2-1, is EAGVTQFPSHSVIEKGQTVTLRCDPISGHDNLYWYRRVMGKEIKFLLHFVKESKQDESGMPNNRFLAERTGGTYSTLKVQPAELEDSGVYFCASRRPGFDEQFFGPGTRLTVL.

V is TRBV7-2 and J is TRBJ1-4; TRBD1 matches 8 bases. Germline V CDR1 and CDR2: SGHTA, FQGNSA. J was trimmed by 2 bases and V by 5 bases; bases with no gene match: 4. The CDR3 extends over 15 amino acids. The CDR3 protein is CASSAHRGTNEKLFF. The CDR3 nucleotides are TGTGCCAGCAGCGCCCACAGGGGGACTAATGAAAAACTGTTTTTT.

The chain recombines TRBV4-2 with TRBJ1-3; D perhaps matches TRBD1 (6 bases). Trimming removed 0 bases from V and 9 bases from J, with 18 bases in between. The CDR3 has 16 residues. Germline loops: CDR1 LGHNA, CDR2 YNFKEQ. The CDR3 DNA follows: TGTGCCAGCAGCCAAGAAGGAACAGGGACATTGAGCACCATATATTTT. Translating gives CASSQEGTGTLSTIYF.

CDR3 in DNA: TGTGCCAGCAGTCCCCGGACAGCCGGCAGGTCCTATAATTCACCCCTCCACTTT. This sequence encodes CASSPRTAGRSYNSPLHF. The chain is built from TRBV6-6 and TRBJ1-6; tentative D call: TRBD1 (6 bases). Germline CDR1 reads MNHNY; CDR2 reads SVGAGI (reference sequence). This CDR3 has 18 amino acids. V lost 5 bases to trimming and J lost 1 base, with 18 bases between them.

The J gene is TRBJ1-2, the V gene TRBV4-3; tentative D call: TRBD1 (6 bases). Germline V CDR1 and CDR2: LGHNA, YSLEER. The V end lost 1 base, the J end lost 5 bases, and 14 bases lay between the germline ends. CDR3 length equals 15 residues. CDR3 nucleotides: TGCGCCAGCAGCCAAGGAGGGGGGGATTGGTATGGCTACACCTTC. Amino acids: CASSQGGGDWYGYTF.

The J gene is TRBJ2-2, the V gene TRBV19; the D gene is possibly TRBD2 (6 bases). Trimming took off 3 bases at V and 2 bases at J, with 13 bases between the two ends. Germline V gene sequence: CDR1 LNHDA, CDR2 SQIVND (reference sequence). The CDR3 consists of 16 residues. The CDR3 sequence is CASSIWLAGNTGELFF. CDR3 DNA sequence: TGTGCCAGTAGTATTTGGCTCGCGGGAAACACCGGGGAGCTGTTTTTT.

The chain has TRBV5-6 and TRBJ2-5; the D gene is possibly TRBD2 (5 bases). From germline, CDR1 is SGHDT and CDR2 YYEEEE. The CDR3 contains 14 residues. The V gene lost 0 bases and the J gene lost 5 bases, with 11 bases spanning the gap. CDR3 region: CASSLDYRGETQYF. CDR3 DNA sequence: TGTGCCAGCAGCTTGGACTACCGAGGGGAGACCCAGTACTTC.

The genes are TRBV5-5 and TRBJ2-2; maybe TRBD2 (6 bases). The germline gives CDR1 SGHKS, CDR2 YYEKEE (reference sequence). V lost 0 bases and J 3 bases, leaving 6 bases between the germline ends. This CDR3 has 14 residues. DNA of the CDR3: TGTGCCAGCAGCTTGGCGGGAGACACCGGGGAGCTGTTTTTT. This codes for CASSLAGDTGELFF.

The chain joins TRBV7-3 to TRBJ2-2, with D possibly matching TRBD1 (6 bases). The germline V gene encodes CDR1 SGHTA and CDR2 FQGTGA. This CDR3 spans 15 amino acids. V lost 2 bases and J 8 bases, leaving 15 bases between the germline ends. CDR3 sequence (DNA): TGTGCCAGCAGCTTAGGCAGGGGCGGCGTGGGGGAGCTGTTTTTT. It encodes CASSLGRGGVGELFF. Using reference TRBV7-3 and TRBJ2-2 for the parts outside the CDR3, the full variable domain is GAGVSQTPSNKVTEKGKYVELRCDPISGHTALYWYRQSLGQGPEFLIYFQGTGAADDSGLPNDRFFAVRPEGSVSTLKIQRTERGDSAVYLCASSLGRGGVGELFFGEGSRLTVL.

The rearrangement links TRBV3-1 (or the pseudogene TRBV3-2) to TRBJ2-5; 11 positions agree with TRBD2. This CDR3 spans 15 amino acids. The ends lost 4 bases at V and 2 bases at J; junction bases unmatched: 3. Germline lookup yields CDR1 LGHDT and CDR2 YNNKEL (reference sequence). The CDR3 loop reads CASSPTSGAQETQYF. Here the CDR3 DNA reads TGTGCCAGCAGCCCGACTAGCGGGGCGCAAGAGACCCAGTACTTC.

V and J are TRBV20-1 and TRBJ2-3, with D perhaps TRBD1 (5 bases). Trimming cost V 6 bases and J 5 bases, with 15 bases left between them. CDR1 DFQATT and CDR2 SNEGSKA come from the germline V gene (reference sequence). The CDR3 totals 13 residues. In nucleotides, the CDR3 is TGCAGTGCGAGTGGGGCGATCGGAGATACGCAGTATTTT. Amino acid sequence: CSASGAIGDTQYF.

The chain carries TRBV28 and TRBJ2-5, with TRBD1 as a possible D gene (5 bases). The V end was cut by 6 bases, the J end by 5 bases, with 19 bases between. CDR1 MDHEN and CDR2 SYDVKM come from the germline V gene. The CDR3 contains 15 residues. The CDR3 loop is CASSPRRGGWETQYF. CDR3 bases: TGTGCCAGCAGCCCTCGAAGGGGCGGTTGGGAGACCCAGTACTTC.

This clone was observed a single time. Other DNA sequences in this specimen translate into the identical CDR3. The chain has TRBV12-3 or TRBV12-4 and TRBJ1-1; no reliable D call. Between the trimmed V and J ends, which lost 3 bases and 2 bases, there was a span of 7 bases. The CDR3 is made up of 13 amino acids. The CDR3 reads CASSLTGNTEAFF. CDR3 nucleotide sequence: TGTGCCAGCAGTTTGACGGGTAACACTGAAGCTTTCTTT.

The V call is TRBV27, the J call TRBJ2-6, with D possibly being TRBD1 (6 bases). Looked up from germline, CDR1 is MNHEY and CDR2 is SMNVEV (reference sequence). The CDR3 contains 16 residues. The V gene lost 0 bases and the J gene lost 8 bases, with 14 bases spanning the gap. The CDR3 reads CASSLSTGPRPNVLTF. The CDR3 DNA follows: TGTGCCAGCAGTTTATCTACAGGGCCGAGGCCCAACGTCCTGACTTTC.

This chain uses TRBV4-3 with TRBJ1-4; tentatively, D is TRBD1 (5 bases). The CDR3 has 14 residues. Trimming left V 2 bases short and J 7 bases short, with 11 bases between. Germline CDR1 LGHNA, CDR2 YSLEER. The CDR3 nucleotides are TGCGCCAGCAGCCAACGGCAGGGTGGTGAAAAACTGTTTTTT. Its protein product is CASSQRQGGEKLFF.

The chain employs TRBV7-9 and TRBJ2-5; 7 positions match TRBD2. Germline V gene sequence: CDR1 SEHNR, CDR2 FQNEAQ (reference sequence). This CDR3 is 14 amino acids long. Unmatched junction bases numbered 7, after V lost 4 bases and J lost 5 bases. The CDR3 coding sequence is TGTGCCAGCAGCTCGGGCGGGAGCGGGGAGACCCAGTACTTC. Protein sequence: CASSSGGSGETQYF.

The V call is TRBV5-1, the J call TRBJ2-2, with a tentative D call TRBD1 (5 bases). The CDR3 sequence is 14 residues long. Trimming left V 3 bases short and J 5 bases short, with 11 bases between. CDR1 is SGHRS, CDR2 YFSETQ, per germline. The CDR3 DNA reads TGCGCCAGCAGCTCACCCCCAGGGACCGGGGAGCTGTTTTTT. It translates to CASSSPPGTGELFF.

V usage is TRBV5-1 and J usage is TRBJ1-1; D unresolved. CDR3 size: 12 residues. The V end lost 4 bases, the J end lost 3 bases, and 7 bases lay between the germline ends. CDR1 SGHRS and CDR2 YFSETQ come from the germline V gene. DNA of the CDR3: TGCGCCAGCAGCGTCCCGGACACTGAAGCTTTCTTT. As protein: CASSVPDTEAFF.

The V and J genes are TRBV20-1 and TRBJ1-1; TRBD1 is a possible D gene (6 bases). The germline V gene has CDR1 DFQATT and CDR2 SNEGSKA (reference sequence). The CDR3 has 13 residues. V lost 3 bases and J 4 bases, leaving 12 bases between the germline ends. CDR3 DNA: TGCAGTGCTAGTGGCAGGGGCGGCACTGAAGCTTTCTTT. Translating gives CSASGRGGTEAFF.

This clone appeared a single time. The gene calls are TRBV19 and TRBJ2-7; 8 nucleotides line up with TRBD2. The CDR3 has 16 residues. Trimming cost V 3 bases and J 7 bases; bases outside gene matches: 14. Germline lookup yields CDR1 LNHDA and CDR2 SQIVND (reference sequence). The CDR3 loop reads CASSIAGASGRREQYF. CDR3 nucleotide sequence: TGTGCCAGTAGTATCGCTGGGGCTAGCGGGCGGAGGGAGCAGTACTTC.

This clone was counted a few times. The chain carries TRBV12-3 or TRBV12-4 and TRBJ2-5, with a possible D match to TRBD1 (6 bases). The CDR3 consists of 12 residues. Trimming pared 8 bases from V and 5 bases from J, leaving 12 bases between. CDR3 amino acids: CASLGAGETQYF. In DNA, the CDR3 is TGTGCCAGCTTGGGGGCTGGTGAGACCCAGTACTTC.

The chain carries TRBV4-3 and TRBJ1-2; 7 positions match TRBD1. J gave up 2 bases and V 0 bases, and 3 bases lay outside the gene matches. Germline V CDR1 and CDR2: LGHNA, YSLEER. The CDR3 is made up of 15 amino acids. The CDR3 spells CASSQDRGQNYGYTF. In nucleotides, the CDR3 is TGCGCCAGCAGCCAAGATAGGGGACAGAACTATGGCTACACCTTC.

This clone came up a few times. At one end, the junction sequence differs from germline, possibly due to a read error. CDR3 in DNA: TGTGCCAGCTCCCCACAGGGGGACGGAAACACCATATATTTT. Translating gives CASSPQGDGNTIYF. The chain is built from TRBV18 and TRBJ1-3; 8 bases are shared with TRBD1. Germline V gene sequence: CDR1 KGHSH, CDR2 LQKENI. The CDR3 consists of 14 residues.

The rearrangement links TRBV30 to TRBJ2-2; 15 bases fit TRBD2. In germline, CDR1 is GTSNPN, CDR2 SVGIG (reference sequence). The CDR3 contains 20 residues. The J segment lost 5 bases and the V segment lost 3 bases, leaving 16 bases of the junction unmatched. CDR3: CAWRGTGTSGRWGGTGELFF. CDR3 sequence (DNA): TGTGCCTGGAGAGGCACCGGGACTAGCGGGAGGTGGGGAGGGACCGGGGAGCTGTTTTTT.

This chain connects TRBV5-6 to TRBJ1-5, with D maybe TRBD1 (6 bases). CDR1 and CDR2 from the germline V gene are SGHDT and YYEEEE. Deletions cut 4 bases from V and 3 bases from J, with 11 bases between. The CDR3 runs 14 residues. CDR3 protein: CASSIDRYNQPQHF. CDR3 DNA: TGTGCCAGCAGCATAGACAGGTACAATCAGCCCCAGCATTTT.